The next 5 T cell receptor beta chains were all read from a single sample in a study of lymphopenia after photon versus proton radiotherapy. Assay: immunoSEQ multiplex PCR; the TCRdb copy retains only in-frame clones and omits some. The top ten hold about 20% of the sample, which has several thousand clones, roughly 88% seen once. The sequences come from peripheral blood, collected from a patient treated with photon-based radiotherapy. The receptors originated from an elderly man with cholangiocarcinoma.

This chain's CDR3 is CSVDRGSSTDTQYF. CDR3 coding DNA: TGCAGCGTCGACAGGGGCTCTAGCACAGATACGCAGTATTTT. The chain uses TRBV29-1 and TRBJ2-3; 8 bases are a match to TRBD1. CDR3 size: 14 residues. CDR1 is SQVTM and CDR2 is ANQGSEA in the germline V gene. V was pared by 6 bases and J by 0 bases, with 5 bases of the junction left unmatched.

The chain is built from TRBV6-1 and TRBJ1-5, with D maybe TRBD1 (5 bases). The length of the CDR3 is 15 residues. In germline, CDR1 is MNHNS, CDR2 SASEGT. V was pared by 1 base and J by 7 bases, with 14 bases between. DNA of the CDR3: TGTGCCAGCAGTGAAGTAGGGGAAATGAGGCAGCCCCAGCATTTT. It translates to CASSEVGEMRQPQHF.

The J gene is TRBJ1-3, the V gene TRBV6-5; 7 nucleotides agree with TRBD1. There are 15 residues in the CDR3. Trimming removed 4 bases from V and 2 bases from J; junction bases left unmatched: 5. Germline-derived CDR1 and CDR2 are MNHEY and SVGAGI. This CDR3 reads CASSSETGTGNTIYF. DNA of the CDR3: TGTGCCAGCAGTTCCGAGACAGGGACTGGAAACACCATATATTTT.

The genes are TRBV30 and TRBJ2-2; 7 nucleotides agree with TRBD1. This CDR3 comprises 14 residues. CDR1 GTSNPN and CDR2 SVGIG come from the germline V gene (reference sequence). The V and J ends lost 0 bases and 7 bases, in that order; junction bases with no gene match: 5. CDR3 coding DNA: TGTGCCTGGAGTGTAGGGACAGTGGGCGGGGAGCTGTTTTTT. Translating gives CAWSVGTVGGELFF.

In this sample, this clone turned up once. A junction boundary mismatches the germline segment, possibly from a read error. This chain uses TRBV5-1 with TRBJ2-7, with TRBD1 matching 9 bases. This CDR3 is built from 14 residues. Germline V CDR1 and CDR2: SGHRS, YFSETQ. The CDR3 reads CASSLDRGTHEQYF. In nucleotides, the CDR3 is TGCGCCAGCAGTTTGGACAGGGGTACACACGAGCAGTACTTC.